The rows below give T cell receptor beta chains drawn from one sample of a study of T-cell reconstitution after alpha-beta-depleted transplantation in children. TCRdb redid the calling of the PCR reads with MiXCR, one entry per CDR3 protein. The data show about 350,000 distinct CDR3 sequences, 16% seen once. The sequences come from PBMCs, mostly from graft donor cells, collected 360 days after TCRalphabeta/CD19-depleted stem cell transplant. The origin of the receptors is a male patient between 2 and 10 years old who had a stem cell transplant for acute lymphoblastic leukemia, so the T cells may come from the graft donor. Both conserved end residues are part of each CDR3. D genes are given only for firm matches. Size is omitted from some rows. Given values are once, few, many or a class for expanded clones.

clone size: few; D gene: -; V gene: TRBV7-8; CDR3 length: 13; J gene: TRBJ2-7; CDR3 protein: CASSSRQEYEQYF; CDR3 DNA: TGTGCCAGCAGCTCAAGACAGGAATACGAGCAGTACTTC
clone size: few; D gene: -; V gene: TRBV27; CDR3 length: 11; J gene: TRBJ2-7; CDR3 protein: CASSSPREQYF; CDR3 DNA: TGTGCCAGCAGTTCGCCTAGGGAGCAGTACTTC
clone size: few; D gene: -; V gene: TRBV29-1; CDR3 length: 11; J gene: TRBJ2-5; CDR3 protein: CSVSPDRTQYF; CDR3 DNA: TGCAGCGTTTCCCCCGATCGAACCCAGTACTTC
clone size: many; D gene: -; V gene: TRBV3-1; CDR3 length: 14; J gene: TRBJ2-7; CDR3 protein: CASGAGQAPYEQYF; CDR3 DNA: TGTGCCAGCGGAGCGGGTCAAGCTCCCTACGAGCAGTACTTC
clone size: -; D gene: -; V gene: TRBV12-5; CDR3 length: 13; J gene: TRBJ2-7; CDR3 protein: CASGPGTNYEQYF; CDR3 DNA: TGTGCTAGTGGTCCCGGGACGAACTACGAGCAGTACTTC
clone size: many; D gene: -; V gene: TRBV7-3; CDR3 length: 12; J gene: TRBJ2-2; CDR3 protein: CASSLRTGELFF; CDR3 DNA: TGTGCCAGCAGCTTACGCACCGGGGAGCTGTTTTTT
clone size: many; D gene: TRBD2; V gene: TRBV12-3/TRBV12-4; CDR3 length: 14; J gene: TRBJ2-1; CDR3 protein: CASSREGLFNEQFF; CDR3 DNA: TGTGCCAGCAGCCGGGAGGGCCTATTCAATGAGCAGTTCTTC
clone size: many; D gene: -; V gene: TRBV7-2; CDR3 length: 12; J gene: TRBJ1-1; CDR3 protein: CASSLGYTEAFF; CDR3 DNA: TGTGCCAGCAGTTTAGGGTACACTGAAGCTTTCTTT
clone size: -; D gene: TRBD2; V gene: TRBV5-1; CDR3 length: 19; J gene: TRBJ2-5; CDR3 protein: CASSLTGTGGPGPSETQYF; CDR3 DNA: TGCGCCAGCAGCTTGACCGGAACGGGAGGGCCGGGCCCCTCAGAGACCCAGTACTTC
clone size: -; D gene: -; V gene: TRBV5-6; CDR3 length: 12; J gene: TRBJ2-5; CDR3 protein: CASSWQIETQYF; CDR3 DNA: TGTGCCAGCAGCTGGCAGATAGAGACCCAGTACTTC
clone size: -; D gene: -; V gene: TRBV4-2; CDR3 length: 15; J gene: TRBJ2-1; CDR3 protein: CASSQLEAGYNEQFF; CDR3 DNA: TGTGCCAGCAGCCAACTGGAGGCGGGGTACAATGAGCAGTTCTTC
clone size: -; D gene: TRBD1; V gene: TRBV5-8; CDR3 length: 13; J gene: TRBJ2-7; CDR3 protein: CASRRATGIEQYF; CDR3 DNA: TGTGCCAGCAGGAGAGCGACAGGGATCGAGCAGTACTTC
clone size: many; D gene: TRBD2; V gene: TRBV5-1; CDR3 length: 15; J gene: TRBJ2-2; CDR3 protein: CASSLWGLAAGELFF; CDR3 DNA: TGCGCCAGCAGCTTGTGGGGCCTAGCGGCCGGGGAGCTGTTTTTT
clone size: -; D gene: -; V gene: TRBV6-2/TRBV6-3; CDR3 length: 14; J gene: TRBJ1-5; CDR3 protein: CASSEIWSNQPQHF; CDR3 DNA: TGTGCCAGCAGTGAGATTTGGAGCAATCAGCCCCAGCATTTT
clone size: few; D gene: -; V gene: TRBV7-9; CDR3 length: 14; J gene: TRBJ2-1; CDR3 protein: CASSFVSSGNEQFF; CDR3 DNA: TGTGCCAGCAGCTTTGTCTCTTCGGGCAATGAGCAGTTCTTC
clone size: many; D gene: TRBD2; V gene: TRBV7-9; CDR3 length: 14; J gene: TRBJ2-5; CDR3 protein: CASRLAGVEETQYF; CDR3 DNA: TGTGCCAGCAGGCTAGCGGGAGTTGAGGAGACCCAGTACTTC
clone size: -; D gene: -; V gene: TRBV18; CDR3 length: 15; J gene: TRBJ2-3; CDR3 protein: CASSQWTQSTDTQYF; CDR3 DNA: TGTGCCAGCTCACAATGGACTCAAAGCACAGATACGCAGTATTTT
clone size: -; D gene: TRBD2; V gene: TRBV5-1; CDR3 length: 15; J gene: TRBJ2-3; CDR3 protein: CASSTSGRAGDTQYF; CDR3 DNA: TGCGCCAGCAGTACTAGCGGGAGAGCTGGCGATACGCAGTATTTT
clone size: -; D gene: TRBD1; V gene: TRBV5-1; CDR3 length: 15; J gene: TRBJ2-3; CDR3 protein: CASNKGQGYADTQYF; CDR3 DNA: TGCGCCAGCAACAAGGGACAGGGGTATGCAGATACGCAGTATTTT
clone size: many; D gene: -; V gene: TRBV20-1; CDR3 length: 15; J gene: TRBJ2-5; CDR3 protein: CSARDLSTNQETQYF; CDR3 DNA: TGCAGTGCTAGAGATCTAAGCACTAACCAAGAGACCCAGTACTTC
clone size: -; D gene: TRBD2; V gene: TRBV4-3; CDR3 length: 18; J gene: TRBJ2-6; CDR3 protein: CASSPSRLAFSGANGLTF; CDR3 DNA: TGCGCCAGCAGCCCCTCCCGACTAGCCTTCTCTGGGGCCAACGGCCTGACTTTC
clone size: -; D gene: TRBD2; V gene: TRBV29-1; CDR3 length: 20; J gene: TRBJ2-3; CDR3 protein: CSVRGGSRPGLAGRLDTQYF; CDR3 DNA: TGCAGCGTTAGGGGGGGATCCCGTCCGGGACTAGCGGGTCGGTTAGATACGCAGTATTTT
clone size: -; D gene: -; V gene: TRBV15; CDR3 length: 17; J gene: TRBJ2-2; CDR3 protein: CATSRLPGPPNTGELFF; CDR3 DNA: TGTGCCACCAGCAGACTTCCGGGCCCACCGAACACCGGGGAGCTGTTTTTT
clone size: -; D gene: -; V gene: TRBV11-2; CDR3 length: 17; J gene: TRBJ2-3; CDR3 protein: CASSRDTGFRSTDTQYF; CDR3 DNA: TGTGCCAGCAGCAGAGACACAGGGTTTCGTAGCACAGATACGCAGTATTTT
clone size: few; D gene: -; V gene: TRBV5-1; CDR3 length: 12; J gene: TRBJ2-2; CDR3 protein: CASSPQSRELFF; CDR3 DNA: TGCGCCAGCAGCCCCCAAAGCCGGGAGCTGTTTTTT
clone size: -; D gene: TRBD2; V gene: TRBV7-9; CDR3 length: 12; J gene: TRBJ2-3; CDR3 protein: CASSSTSATQYF; CDR3 DNA: TGTGCCAGCAGCTCAACTAGCGCTACGCAGTATTTT
clone size: many; D gene: TRBD2; V gene: TRBV19; CDR3 length: 15; J gene: TRBJ2-1; CDR3 protein: CASNRPSGRMDEQFF; CDR3 DNA: TGTGCCAGTAACCGCCCCAGCGGGAGGATGGATGAGCAGTTCTTC
clone size: -; D gene: -; V gene: TRBV20-1; CDR3 length: 13; J gene: TRBJ2-2; CDR3 protein: CSARARNTGELFF; CDR3 DNA: TGCAGTGCCCGAGCGCGAAACACCGGGGAGCTGTTTTTT
clone size: once; D gene: -; V gene: TRBV20-1; CDR3 length: 12; J gene: TRBJ2-5; CDR3 protein: CSAESSQETQYF; CDR3 DNA: TGCAGTGCGGAGTCTTCCCAAGAGACCCAGTACTTC
clone size: few; D gene: TRBD2; V gene: TRBV7-9; CDR3 length: 15; J gene: TRBJ2-1; CDR3 protein: CASSAGLGVYNEQFF; CDR3 DNA: TGTGCCAGCAGCGCGGGACTAGGGGTATACAATGAGCAGTTCTTC
clone size: few; D gene: -; V gene: TRBV12-3/TRBV12-4; CDR3 length: 12; J gene: TRBJ2-3; CDR3 protein: CASRPGTDTQYF; CDR3 DNA: TGTGCCAGCCGACCGGGCACAGATACGCAGTATTTT
clone size: -; D gene: -; V gene: TRBV4-1; CDR3 length: 18; J gene: TRBJ2-5; CDR3 protein: CASSQEVLPLRGRETQYF; CDR3 DNA: TGCGCCAGCAGCCAAGAGGTCCTCCCCCTGAGGGGCCGGGAGACCCAGTACTTC
clone size: few; D gene: -; V gene: TRBV4-1; CDR3 length: 11; J gene: TRBJ1-1; CDR3 protein: CASSQGPGRAF; CDR3 DNA: TGCGCCAGCAGCCAAGGACCGGGGAGGGCATTT
clone size: few; D gene: -; V gene: TRBV9; CDR3 length: 13; J gene: TRBJ1-1; CDR3 protein: CASSVDGNTEAFF; CDR3 DNA: TGTGCCAGCAGCGTAGATGGGAACACTGAAGCTTTCTTT
clone size: few; D gene: TRBD2; V gene: TRBV29-1; CDR3 length: 15; J gene: TRBJ2-2; CDR3 protein: CSVDFERDNTGELFF; CDR3 DNA: TGCAGCGTTGATTTCGAGCGGGACAACACCGGGGAGCTGTTTTTT
clone size: -; D gene: TRBD2; V gene: TRBV30; CDR3 length: 15; J gene: TRBJ2-1; CDR3 protein: CAWSVLGSGRGEQFF; CDR3 DNA: TGTGCCTGGAGTGTACTGGGTAGCGGGAGGGGAGAGCAGTTCTTC
clone size: -; D gene: -; V gene: TRBV20-1; CDR3 length: 12; J gene: TRBJ2-3; CDR3 protein: CSASGTTDTQYF; CDR3 DNA: TGCAGTGCTAGCGGGACCACAGATACGCAGTATTTT
clone size: many; D gene: -; V gene: TRBV11-2; CDR3 length: 16; J gene: TRBJ2-2; CDR3 protein: CASSLVRGRRTGELFF; CDR3 DNA: TGTGCCAGCAGCTTAGTGCGGGGGCGCCGAACCGGGGAGCTGTTTTTT
clone size: few; D gene: -; V gene: TRBV29-1; CDR3 length: 11; J gene: TRBJ2-1; CDR3 protein: CSVSHLLGQFF; CDR3 DNA: TGCAGCGTATCCCACCTTCTAGGGCAATTCTTC
clone size: -; D gene: -; V gene: TRBV6-1; CDR3 length: 13; J gene: TRBJ2-3; CDR3 protein: CASAFLPTDTQYF; CDR3 DNA: TGTGCCAGCGCGTTCCTCCCCACAGATACGCAGTATTTT
clone size: many; D gene: TRBD1; V gene: TRBV10-3; CDR3 length: 15; J gene: TRBJ2-5; CDR3 protein: CAISVGDREEETQYF; CDR3 DNA: TGTGCCATCAGTGTAGGGGACAGGGAGGAAGAGACCCAGTACTTC
clone size: many; D gene: -; V gene: TRBV12-3/TRBV12-4; CDR3 length: 15; J gene: TRBJ2-3; CDR3 protein: CASSLPLLDRNTQYF; CDR3 DNA: TGTGCCAGCAGTTTACCCCTGCTGGACCGAAATACGCAGTATTTT
clone size: -; D gene: TRBD2; V gene: TRBV29-1; CDR3 length: 16; J gene: TRBJ2-2; CDR3 protein: CSVEDGGRALGGELFF; CDR3 DNA: TGCAGCGTTGAGGATGGGGGGAGGGCCCTCGGCGGGGAGCTGTTTTTT
clone size: -; D gene: TRBD1; V gene: TRBV4-1; CDR3 length: 13; J gene: TRBJ2-7; CDR3 protein: CASSGDRGYEQYF; CDR3 DNA: TGCGCCAGCAGCGGGGACAGGGGCTACGAGCAGTACTTC
clone size: many; D gene: -; V gene: TRBV9; CDR3 length: 15; J gene: TRBJ2-1; CDR3 protein: CASSPTSFSYNEQFF; CDR3 DNA: TGTGCCAGCAGCCCTACTAGTTTTTCCTACAATGAGCAGTTCTTC
clone size: -; D gene: TRBD1; V gene: TRBV28; CDR3 length: 15; J gene: TRBJ2-1; CDR3 protein: CASKVSGGGYNEQFF; CDR3 DNA: TGTGCCAGCAAGGTTTCAGGGGGCGGGTACAATGAGCAGTTCTTC
clone size: -; D gene: TRBD2; V gene: TRBV7-9; CDR3 length: 17; J gene: TRBJ2-2; CDR3 protein: CASSLVQTSGPTGELFF; CDR3 DNA: TGTGCCAGCAGCTTAGTGCAAACTAGCGGCCCGACCGGGGAGCTGTTTTTT
clone size: -; D gene: TRBD2; V gene: TRBV7-8; CDR3 length: 17; J gene: TRBJ2-3; CDR3 protein: CASSLRGLALSTDTQYF; CDR3 DNA: TGTGCCAGCAGCTTAAGAGGACTAGCGCTTAGCACAGATACGCAGTATTTT
clone size: few; D gene: -; V gene: TRBV7-3; CDR3 length: 20; J gene: TRBJ2-1; CDR3 protein: CASSLNPPRYSTSSYNEQFF; CDR3 DNA: TGTGCCAGCAGCTTAAACCCCCCCCGCTACTCAACGTCGTCCTACAATGAGCAGTTCTTC
clone size: many; D gene: -; V gene: TRBV20-1; CDR3 length: 11; J gene: TRBJ1-2; CDR3 protein: CSARDITGYTF; CDR3 DNA: TGCAGTGCTAGGGACATCACTGGCTACACCTTC
clone size: -; D gene: -; V gene: TRBV6-1; CDR3 length: 15; J gene: TRBJ1-6; CDR3 protein: CASSDRGPPNSPLHF; CDR3 DNA: TGTGCCAGCAGTGACAGGGGACCACCTAATTCACCCCTCCACTTT
clone size: few; D gene: -; V gene: TRBV29-1; CDR3 length: 11; J gene: TRBJ2-5; CDR3 protein: CSFRGLETQYF; CDR3 DNA: TGCAGCTTTCGGGGCTTGGAGACCCAGTACTTC
clone size: -; D gene: -; V gene: TRBV5-5; CDR3 length: 13; J gene: TRBJ2-7; CDR3 protein: CASSWHPSPEQYF; CDR3 DNA: TGTGCCAGCAGCTGGCATCCCTCCCCCGAGCAGTACTTC
clone size: few; D gene: -; V gene: TRBV7-3; CDR3 length: 15; J gene: TRBJ1-4; CDR3 protein: CASSLSAVTNEKLFF; CDR3 DNA: TGTGCCAGCAGCTTAAGTGCGGTAACTAATGAAAAACTGTTTTTT
clone size: -; D gene: -; V gene: TRBV3-1; CDR3 length: 14; J gene: TRBJ1-3; CDR3 protein: CASSLQSVGNTIYF; CDR3 DNA: TGTGCCAGCAGCTTGCAGAGTGTTGGAAACACCATATATTTT
clone size: -; D gene: TRBD1; V gene: TRBV10-3; CDR3 length: 16; J gene: TRBJ2-3; CDR3 protein: CAISKITGGGTDTQYF; CDR3 DNA: TGTGCCATCAGTAAAATCACAGGGGGTGGAACAGATACGCAGTATTTT
clone size: -; D gene: TRBD1; V gene: TRBV15; CDR3 length: 15; J gene: TRBJ1-2; CDR3 protein: CATSITTGGTYGYTF; CDR3 DNA: TGTGCCACCAGCATTACGACAGGGGGGACCTATGGCTACACCTTC
clone size: -; D gene: -; V gene: TRBV4-1; CDR3 length: 17; J gene: TRBJ1-6; CDR3 protein: CASSQDGLPGGGRPLHF; CDR3 DNA: TGCGCCAGCAGCCAAGATGGGCTGCCTGGAGGAGGTAGACCCCTCCACTTT
clone size: many; D gene: TRBD2; V gene: TRBV5-1; CDR3 length: 15; J gene: TRBJ2-7; CDR3 protein: CASSLNSGRLYEQYF; CDR3 DNA: TGCGCCAGCAGCTTGAATAGCGGGAGACTCTACGAGCAGTACTTC